Included here is one TCR beta chain sequence, with context. Its antigen is undetermined. This entry is derived from a study of blood T cells in healthy people across ages. Study-wide background: The capture of about one barcoded beta molecule per two T cells was achieved by template switching. Study-level results: No one knew whether donors had CMV, which possibly confounded expanded clonotype changes. Roughly linearly, TCR beta diversity per million T cells fell as age increased.

The junction had 10 bases not matched to a gene; V was cut back by 8 bases and J by 1 base. The CDR3 contains 15 residues. Germline V gene data show CDR1 as SGDLS and CDR2 as YYNGEE. It was with a sample-barcoded 5' primer and a J-beta primer mix that a second PCR of roughly 7 to 12 cycles was run. MiXCR was run by TCRdb on the 5' RACE reads, yielding one entry per CDR3 protein. The sample records 1.5 million to 2 million distinct CDR3 sequences, about 28% being singletons. This TCR came from a woman aged 25-40 years in good health. The chain joins TRBV9 to TRBJ2-3; 7 bases map to TRBD2. What was sequenced was blood. The CDR3 loop is CASGGGSFRTDTQYF. DNA of the CDR3: TGTGCCAGTGGGGGAGGGTCCTTCCGCACAGATACGCAGTATTTT.